This TCR beta chain was identified during a study of T cells after yellow fever vaccination. This CDR3 has 21 residues. Germline CDR1 reads MGHRA; CDR2 reads YSYEKL. V was pared by 4 bases and J by 9 bases, with 21 bases of the junction left unmatched. TCRdb processed the 5' RACE reads anew with MiXCR; each CDR3 protein has one entry. The sample holds 340,000 or so distinct CDR3 sequences, under 15% seen once. The clonotype was recovered from a man between 18 and 35 years old who received the YFV17D yellow fever vaccine. The chain carries TRBV4-1 and TRBJ2-1; 16 positions match TRBD2. The source was CD4+ T cells sorted from PBMCs, collected 15 days after the yellow fever booster vaccination. DNA of the CDR3: TGCGCCAGCAGCCGGAAGGTGGGGACTAGCGGGGGGGTTACTAACAAAGGTGAGCAGTTCTTC. Encoded protein: CASSRKVGTSGGVTNKGEQFF.